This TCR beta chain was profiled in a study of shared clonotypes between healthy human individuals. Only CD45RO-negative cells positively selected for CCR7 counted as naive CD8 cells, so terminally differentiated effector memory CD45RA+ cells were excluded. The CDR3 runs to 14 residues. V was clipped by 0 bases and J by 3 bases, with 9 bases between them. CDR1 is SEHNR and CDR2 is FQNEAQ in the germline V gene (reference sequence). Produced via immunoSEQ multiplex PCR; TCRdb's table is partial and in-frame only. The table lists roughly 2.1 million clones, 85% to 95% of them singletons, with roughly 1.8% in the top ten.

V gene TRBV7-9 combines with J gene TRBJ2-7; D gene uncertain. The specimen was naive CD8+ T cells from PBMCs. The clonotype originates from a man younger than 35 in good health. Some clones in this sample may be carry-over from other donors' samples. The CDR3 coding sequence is TGTGCCAGCAGCTTAGCGAATGTGCACTACGAGCAGTACTTC. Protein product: CASSLANVHYEQYF.